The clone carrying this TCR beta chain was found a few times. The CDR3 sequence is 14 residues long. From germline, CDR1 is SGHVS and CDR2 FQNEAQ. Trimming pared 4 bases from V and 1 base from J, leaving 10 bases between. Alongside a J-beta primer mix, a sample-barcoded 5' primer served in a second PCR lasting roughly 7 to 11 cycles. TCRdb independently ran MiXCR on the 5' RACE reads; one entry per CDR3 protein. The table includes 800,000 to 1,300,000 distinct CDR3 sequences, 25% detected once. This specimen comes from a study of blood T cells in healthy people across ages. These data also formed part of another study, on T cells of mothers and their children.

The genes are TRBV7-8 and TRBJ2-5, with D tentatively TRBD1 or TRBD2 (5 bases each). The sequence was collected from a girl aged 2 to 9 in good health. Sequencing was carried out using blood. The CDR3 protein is CASSSGRFQETQYF. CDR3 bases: TGTGCCAGCAGCTCGGGACGCTTCCAAGAGACCCAGTACTTC. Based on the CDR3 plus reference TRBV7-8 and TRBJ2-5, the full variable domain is GAGVSQSPRYKVAKRGQDVALRCDPISGHVSLFWYQQALGQGPEFLTYFQNEAQLDKSGLPSDRFFAERPEGSVSTLKIQRTQQEDSAVYLCASSSGRFQETQYFGPGTRLLVL.